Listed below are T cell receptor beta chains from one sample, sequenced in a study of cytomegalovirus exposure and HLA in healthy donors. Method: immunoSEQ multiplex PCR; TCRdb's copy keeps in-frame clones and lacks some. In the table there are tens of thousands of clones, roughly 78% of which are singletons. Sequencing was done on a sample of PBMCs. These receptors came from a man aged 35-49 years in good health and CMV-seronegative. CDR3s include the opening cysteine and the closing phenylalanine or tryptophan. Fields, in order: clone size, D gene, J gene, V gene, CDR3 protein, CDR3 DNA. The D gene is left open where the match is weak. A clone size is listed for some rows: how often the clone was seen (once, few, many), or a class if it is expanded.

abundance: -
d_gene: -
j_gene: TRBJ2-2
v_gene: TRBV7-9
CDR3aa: CASRGDSNTGELFF
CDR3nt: TGTGCCAGCAGGGGGGACTCCAACACCGGGGAGCTGTTTTTT

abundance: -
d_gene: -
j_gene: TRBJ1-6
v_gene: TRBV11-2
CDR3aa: CASSLDRWENSPLHF
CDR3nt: TGTGCCAGCAGCTTAGATCGCTGGGAGAATTCACCCCTCCACTTT

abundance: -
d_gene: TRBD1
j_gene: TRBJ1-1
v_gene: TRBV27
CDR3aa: CASSLNTGVTEAFF
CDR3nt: TGTGCCAGCAGTTTAAACACAGGGGTGACTGAAGCTTTCTTT

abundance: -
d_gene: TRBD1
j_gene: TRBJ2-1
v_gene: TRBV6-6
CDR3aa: CASSYAQGAYNEQFF
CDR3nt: TGTGCCAGCAGTTACGCACAGGGGGCCTACAATGAGCAGTTCTTC

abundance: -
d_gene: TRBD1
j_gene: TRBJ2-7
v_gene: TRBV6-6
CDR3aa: CASTPGQVVYEQYF
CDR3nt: TGTGCCAGTACACCGGGACAGGTTGTCTACGAGCAGTACTTC

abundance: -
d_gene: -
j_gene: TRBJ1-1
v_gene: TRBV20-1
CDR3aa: CSVPGPGQVF
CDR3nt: TGCAGTGTCCCGGGGCCGGGACAAGTCTTT

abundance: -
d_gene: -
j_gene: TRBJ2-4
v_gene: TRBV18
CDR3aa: CASSLFEGVAKNIQYF
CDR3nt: TGTGCCAGCTCACTATTCGAGGGGGTAGCCAAAAACATTCAGTACTTC

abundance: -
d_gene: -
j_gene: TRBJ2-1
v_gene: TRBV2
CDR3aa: CASSELRDNEQFF
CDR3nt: TGTGCCAGCAGTGAACTCAGGGACAATGAGCAGTTCTTC

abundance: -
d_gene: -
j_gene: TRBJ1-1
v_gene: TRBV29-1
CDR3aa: CSVDRGTEAFF
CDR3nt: TGCAGCGTTGACAGGGGAACTGAAGCTTTCTTT

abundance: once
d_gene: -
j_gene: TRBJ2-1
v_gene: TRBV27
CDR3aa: CASSKGRAPNEQFF
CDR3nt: TGTGCCAGCAGTAAGGGGCGCGCTCCCAATGAGCAGTTCTTC

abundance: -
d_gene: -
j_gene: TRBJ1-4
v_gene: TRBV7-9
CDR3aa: CASSLERTFNEKLFF
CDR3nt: TGTGCCAGCAGCTTAGAAAGGACATTTAATGAAAAACTGTTTTTT

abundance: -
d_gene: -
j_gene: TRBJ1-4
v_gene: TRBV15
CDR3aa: CATSSPNEKLFF
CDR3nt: TGTGCCACCAGCAGCCCAAATGAAAAACTGTTTTTT

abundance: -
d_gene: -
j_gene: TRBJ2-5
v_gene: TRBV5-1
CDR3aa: CASSLAAGTQQETQYF
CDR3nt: TGCGCCAGCAGCTTGGCGGCCGGGACACAACAAGAGACCCAGTACTTC

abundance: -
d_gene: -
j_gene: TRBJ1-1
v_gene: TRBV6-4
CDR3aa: CASSLFRGANTEAFF
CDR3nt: TGTGCCAGCAGTCTATTCCGGGGGGCGAACACTGAAGCTTTCTTT

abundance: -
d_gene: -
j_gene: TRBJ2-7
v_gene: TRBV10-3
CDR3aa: CAISVTGGESYEQYF
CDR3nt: TGTGCCATCAGTGTTACGGGGGGCGAATCTTACGAGCAGTACTTC

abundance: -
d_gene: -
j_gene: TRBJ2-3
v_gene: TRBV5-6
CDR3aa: CASSPLAGRTDTQYF
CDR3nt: TGTGCCAGCAGCCCACTAGCAGGTCGCACAGATACGCAGTATTTT

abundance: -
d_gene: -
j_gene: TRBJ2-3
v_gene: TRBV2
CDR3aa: CASSEAGTSYTDTQYF
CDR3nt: TGTGCCAGCAGTGAAGCCGGGACTTCTTACACAGATACGCAGTATTTT

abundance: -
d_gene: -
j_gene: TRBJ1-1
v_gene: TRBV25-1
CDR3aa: CASSDNLQGFGEAFF
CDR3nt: TGTGCCAGCAGTGACAACCTTCAGGGCTTCGGTGAAGCTTTCTTT

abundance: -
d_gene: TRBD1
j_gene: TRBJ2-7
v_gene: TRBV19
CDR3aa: CASTPGRWDRGGMSYEQYF
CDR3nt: TGTGCCAGTACCCCTGGGCGCTGGGACAGGGGGGGAATGTCCTACGAGCAGTACTTC

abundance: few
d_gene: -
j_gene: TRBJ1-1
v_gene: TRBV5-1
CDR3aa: CASSLVGGETNTEAFF
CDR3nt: TGCGCCAGCAGCTTGGTTGGGGGGGAGACGAACACTGAAGCTTTCTTT

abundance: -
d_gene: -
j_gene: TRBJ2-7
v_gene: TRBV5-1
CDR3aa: CASSLDSLRGQYF
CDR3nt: TGCGCCAGCAGCTTAGATTCCCTACGAGGGCAGTACTTC

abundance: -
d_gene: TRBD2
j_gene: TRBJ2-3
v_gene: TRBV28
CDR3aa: CASSPGLAGGEPSTDTQYF
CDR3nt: TGTGCCAGCAGCCCCGGACTAGCGGGAGGGGAACCGAGCACAGATACGCAGTATTTT

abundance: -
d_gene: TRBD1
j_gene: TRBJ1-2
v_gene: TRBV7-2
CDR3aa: CASSPRGTGGSYGYTF
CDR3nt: TGTGCCAGCAGCCCCAGAGGGACAGGGGGCAGCTATGGCTACACCTTC

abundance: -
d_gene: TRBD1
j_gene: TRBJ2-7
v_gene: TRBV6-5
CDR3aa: CASRTPGGRYEQYF
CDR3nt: TGTGCCAGCAGGACGCCAGGGGGCAGGTACGAGCAGTACTTC

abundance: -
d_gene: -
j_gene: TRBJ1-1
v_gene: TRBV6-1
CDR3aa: CASVSPRAGNTEAFF
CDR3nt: TGTGCCAGCGTTAGTCCGAGGGCAGGGAACACTGAAGCTTTCTTT

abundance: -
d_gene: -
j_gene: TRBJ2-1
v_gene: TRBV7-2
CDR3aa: CASRPMSGGSYNEQFF
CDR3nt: TGTGCCAGCAGGCCTATGTCAGGGGGGTCCTACAATGAGCAGTTCTTC

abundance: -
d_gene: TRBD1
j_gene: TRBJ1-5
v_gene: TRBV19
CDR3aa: CASNSGTGGLRSNQPQHF
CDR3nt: TGTGCCAGTAACTCAGGGACAGGGGGCTTAAGGAGCAATCAGCCCCAGCATTTT

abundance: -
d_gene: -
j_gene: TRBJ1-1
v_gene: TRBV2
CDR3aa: CASRRSQLNTEAFF
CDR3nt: TGTGCCAGCAGGAGGAGCCAGCTGAACACTGAAGCTTTCTTT

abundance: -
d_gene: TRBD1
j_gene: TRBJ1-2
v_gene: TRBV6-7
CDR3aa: CASSAGGSLWNYGYTF
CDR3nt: TGTGCCAGTTCGGCAGGGGGCTCACTTTGGAACTATGGCTACACCTTC

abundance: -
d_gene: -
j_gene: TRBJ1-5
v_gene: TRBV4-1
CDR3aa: CASSQEGRGNQPQHF
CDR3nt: TGCGCCAGCAGCCAAGAAGGACGGGGGAATCAGCCCCAGCATTTT

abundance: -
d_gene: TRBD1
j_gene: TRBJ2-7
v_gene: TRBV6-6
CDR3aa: CASSAGTGYEQYF
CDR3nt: TGTGCCAGCAGTGCCGGGACAGGCTACGAGCAGTACTTC

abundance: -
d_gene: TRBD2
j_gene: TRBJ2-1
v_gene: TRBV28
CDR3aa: CASSLREVPNEQFF
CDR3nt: TGTGCCAGCAGTCTACGGGAGGTCCCGAATGAGCAGTTCTTC

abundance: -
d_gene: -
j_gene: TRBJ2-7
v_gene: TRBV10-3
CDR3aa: CAISESAAGFYEQYF
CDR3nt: TGTGCCATCAGTGAATCGGCGGCAGGGTTTTACGAGCAGTACTTC

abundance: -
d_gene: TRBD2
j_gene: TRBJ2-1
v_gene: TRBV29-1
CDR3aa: CSVEGRGRGNEQFF
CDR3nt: TGCAGCGTTGAAGGCCGCGGGAGGGGCAATGAGCAGTTCTTC

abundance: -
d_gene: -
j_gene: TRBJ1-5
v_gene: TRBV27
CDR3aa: CASSFSRGAGNQPQHF
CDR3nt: TGTGCCAGCAGTTTTTCCCGGGGGGCTGGCAATCAGCCCCAGCATTTT

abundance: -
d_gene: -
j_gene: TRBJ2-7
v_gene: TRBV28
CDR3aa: CASGRDTYEQYF
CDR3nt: TGTGCCAGCGGCCGGGATACCTACGAGCAGTACTTC

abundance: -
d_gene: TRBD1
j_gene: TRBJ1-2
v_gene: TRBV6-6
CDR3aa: CASSYEQGTSGYTF
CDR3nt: TGTGCCAGCAGTTACGAACAGGGGACGTCAGGCTACACCTTC

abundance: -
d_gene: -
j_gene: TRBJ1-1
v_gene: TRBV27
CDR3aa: CASSPRQNRRAFF
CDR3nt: TGTGCCAGCAGCCCTCGACAGAACCGAAGGGCTTTCTTT

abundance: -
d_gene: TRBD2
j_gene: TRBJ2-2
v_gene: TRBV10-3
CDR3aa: CAISELGLGNTGELFF
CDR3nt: TGTGCCATCAGTGAGTTGGGACTAGGGAACACCGGGGAGCTGTTTTTT

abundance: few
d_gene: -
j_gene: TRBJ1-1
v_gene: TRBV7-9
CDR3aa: CASSVQVRGTEAFF
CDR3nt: TGTGCCAGCAGCGTTCAGGTTCGAGGGACTGAAGCTTTCTTT

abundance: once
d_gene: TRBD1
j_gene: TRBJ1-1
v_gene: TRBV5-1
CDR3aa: CASSTGTGVVHTEAFF
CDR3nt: TGCGCCAGCAGCACCGGAACAGGGGTTGTGCACACTGAAGCTTTCTTT

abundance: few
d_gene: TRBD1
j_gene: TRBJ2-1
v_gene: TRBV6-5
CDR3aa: CASSKGQSNEQFF
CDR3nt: TGTGCCAGCAGTAAGGGACAGAGCAATGAGCAGTTCTTC

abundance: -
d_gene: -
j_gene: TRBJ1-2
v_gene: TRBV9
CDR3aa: CASSGGGTGTLNYGYTF
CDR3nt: TGTGCCAGCAGCGGAGGAGGCACAGGGACCCTTAACTATGGCTACACCTTC

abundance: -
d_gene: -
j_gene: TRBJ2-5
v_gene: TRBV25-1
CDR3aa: CASSEPGKGTQYF
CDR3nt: TGTGCCAGCAGTGAACCGGGAAAGGGGACCCAGTACTTC

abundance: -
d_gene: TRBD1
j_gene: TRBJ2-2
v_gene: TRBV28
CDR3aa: CASGGQGGTGELFF
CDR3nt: TGTGCCAGCGGCGGACAGGGGGGGACCGGGGAGCTGTTTTTT

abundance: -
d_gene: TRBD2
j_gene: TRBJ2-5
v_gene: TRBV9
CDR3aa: CASSGTSGDLVETQYF
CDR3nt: TGTGCCAGCAGCGGGACTAGCGGGGACCTGGTAGAGACCCAGTACTTC

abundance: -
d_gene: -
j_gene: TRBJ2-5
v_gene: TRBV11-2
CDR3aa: CASSLSLDQETQYF
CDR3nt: TGTGCCAGCAGCTTGTCATTAGACCAAGAGACCCAGTACTTC

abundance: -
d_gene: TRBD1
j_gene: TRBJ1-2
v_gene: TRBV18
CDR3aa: CASSTGTGGLIYGYTF
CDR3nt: TGTGCCAGCTCAACCGGGACAGGGGGCCTTATCTATGGCTACACCTTC

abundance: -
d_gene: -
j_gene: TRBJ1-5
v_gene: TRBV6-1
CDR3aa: CASSQQSSNQPQHF
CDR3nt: TGTGCCAGCAGCCAACAGTCGAGCAATCAGCCCCAGCATTTT

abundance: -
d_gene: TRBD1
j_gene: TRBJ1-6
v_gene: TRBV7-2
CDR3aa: CASSTTGDGSPLHF
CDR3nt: TGTGCCAGCAGCACAACAGGGGATGGATCACCCCTCCACTTT